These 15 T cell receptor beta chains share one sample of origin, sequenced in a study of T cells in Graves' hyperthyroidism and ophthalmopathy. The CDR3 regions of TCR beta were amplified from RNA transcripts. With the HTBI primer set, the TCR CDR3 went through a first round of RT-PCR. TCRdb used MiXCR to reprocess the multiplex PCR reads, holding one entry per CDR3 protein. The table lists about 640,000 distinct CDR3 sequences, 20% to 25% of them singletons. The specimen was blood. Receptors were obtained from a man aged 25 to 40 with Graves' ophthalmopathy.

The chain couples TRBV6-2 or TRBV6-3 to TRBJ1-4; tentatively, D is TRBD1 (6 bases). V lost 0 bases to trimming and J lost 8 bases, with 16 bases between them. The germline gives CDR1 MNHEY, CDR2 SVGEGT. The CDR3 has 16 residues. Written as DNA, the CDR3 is TGTGCCAGCAGTTACTCGAGTCCACAGGGTGGGGAAAAACTGTTTTTT. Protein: CASSYSSPQGGEKLFF.

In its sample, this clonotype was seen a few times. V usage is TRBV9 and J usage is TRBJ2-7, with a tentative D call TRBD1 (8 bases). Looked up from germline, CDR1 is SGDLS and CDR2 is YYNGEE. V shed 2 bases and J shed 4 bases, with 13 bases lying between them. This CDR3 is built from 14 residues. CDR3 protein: CASSVTGGGYEQYF. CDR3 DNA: TGTGCCAGCAGCGTTACAGGGGGGGGGTACGAGCAGTACTTC.

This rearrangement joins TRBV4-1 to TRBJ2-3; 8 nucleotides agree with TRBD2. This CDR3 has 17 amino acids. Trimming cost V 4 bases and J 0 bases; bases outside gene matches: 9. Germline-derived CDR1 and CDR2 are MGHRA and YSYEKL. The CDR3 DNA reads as TGCGCCAGCAGCCCCAGGTTACTAGCGGTTAGCACAGATACGCAGTATTTT. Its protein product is CASSPRLLAVSTDTQYF.

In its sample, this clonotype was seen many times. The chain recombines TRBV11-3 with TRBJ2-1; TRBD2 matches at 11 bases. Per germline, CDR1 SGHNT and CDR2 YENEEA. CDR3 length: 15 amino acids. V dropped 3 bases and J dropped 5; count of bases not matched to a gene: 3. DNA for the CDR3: TGTGCCAGCAGCTTGACTAGCGGGATCCACAATGAGCAGTTCTTC. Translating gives CASSLTSGIHNEQFF.

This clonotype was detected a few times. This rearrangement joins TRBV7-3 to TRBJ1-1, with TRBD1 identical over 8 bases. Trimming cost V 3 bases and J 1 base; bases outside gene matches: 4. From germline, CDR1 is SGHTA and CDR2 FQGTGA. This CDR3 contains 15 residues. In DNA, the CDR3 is TGTGCCAGCAGCTTGACAGGGGAGGGGAACACTGAAGCTTTCTTT. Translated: CASSLTGEGNTEAFF.

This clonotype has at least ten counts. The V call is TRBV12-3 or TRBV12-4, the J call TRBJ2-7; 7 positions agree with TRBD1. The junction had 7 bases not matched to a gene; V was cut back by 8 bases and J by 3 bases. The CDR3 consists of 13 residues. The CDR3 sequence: CASAQGRSYEQYF. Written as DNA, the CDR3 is TGTGCCAGCGCACAGGGGCGAAGCTACGAGCAGTACTTC.

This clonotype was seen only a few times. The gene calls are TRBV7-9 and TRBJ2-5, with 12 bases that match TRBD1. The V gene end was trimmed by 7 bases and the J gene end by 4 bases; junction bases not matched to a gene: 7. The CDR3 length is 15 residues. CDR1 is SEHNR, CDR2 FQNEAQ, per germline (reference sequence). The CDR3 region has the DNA TGTGCCAGCATCGGTGGGGACAGGGGGCGAGAGACCCAGTACTTC. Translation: CASIGGDRGRETQYF.

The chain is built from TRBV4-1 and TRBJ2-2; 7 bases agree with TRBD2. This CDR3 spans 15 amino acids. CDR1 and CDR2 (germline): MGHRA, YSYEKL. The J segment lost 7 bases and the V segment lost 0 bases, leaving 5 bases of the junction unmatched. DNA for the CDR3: TGCGCCAGCAGCCAAGAGGCGGGAGTGAACGGGGAGCTGTTTTTT. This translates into CASSQEAGVNGELFF.

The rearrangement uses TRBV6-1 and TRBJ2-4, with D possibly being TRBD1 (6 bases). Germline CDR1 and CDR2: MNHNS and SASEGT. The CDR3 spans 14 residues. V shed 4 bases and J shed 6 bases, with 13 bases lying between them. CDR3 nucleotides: TGTGCCAGCAGTGTAACAGGGCTGGGAAACATTCAGTACTTC. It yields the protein CASSVTGLGNIQYF.

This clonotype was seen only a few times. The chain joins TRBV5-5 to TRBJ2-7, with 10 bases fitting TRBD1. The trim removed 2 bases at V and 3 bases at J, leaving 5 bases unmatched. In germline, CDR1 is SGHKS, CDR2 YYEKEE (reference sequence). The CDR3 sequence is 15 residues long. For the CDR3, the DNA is TGTGCCAGCAGCTTTTGGGACAGGGGACTCTACGAGCAGTACTTC. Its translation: CASSFWDRGLYEQYF.

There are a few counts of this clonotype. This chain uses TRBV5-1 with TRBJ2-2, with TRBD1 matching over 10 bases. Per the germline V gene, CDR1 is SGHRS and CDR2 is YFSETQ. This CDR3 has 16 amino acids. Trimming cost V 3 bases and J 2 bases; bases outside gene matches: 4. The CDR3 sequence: CASSWGTGANTGELFF. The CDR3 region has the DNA TGCGCCAGCAGCTGGGGGACAGGGGCTAACACCGGGGAGCTGTTTTTT.

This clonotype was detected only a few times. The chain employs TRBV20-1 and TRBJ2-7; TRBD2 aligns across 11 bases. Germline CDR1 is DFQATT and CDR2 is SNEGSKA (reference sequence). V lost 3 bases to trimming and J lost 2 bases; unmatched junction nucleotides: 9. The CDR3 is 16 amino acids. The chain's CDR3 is CSARGGLAEPTYEQYF. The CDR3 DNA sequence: TGCAGTGCTAGGGGGGGACTAGCGGAACCGACCTACGAGCAGTACTTC.

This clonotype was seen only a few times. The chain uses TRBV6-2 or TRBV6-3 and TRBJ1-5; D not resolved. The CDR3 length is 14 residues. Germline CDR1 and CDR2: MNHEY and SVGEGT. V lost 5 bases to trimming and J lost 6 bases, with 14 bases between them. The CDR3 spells CASSPTGRVQPQHF. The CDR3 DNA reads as TGTGCCAGCAGTCCGACCGGACGGGTTCAGCCCCAGCATTTT.

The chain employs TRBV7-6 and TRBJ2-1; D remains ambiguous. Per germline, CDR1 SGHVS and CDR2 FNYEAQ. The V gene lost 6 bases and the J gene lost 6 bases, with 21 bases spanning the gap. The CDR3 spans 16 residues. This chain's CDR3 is CASSFSLGSVGNEQFF. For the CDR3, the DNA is TGTGCCAGCAGTTTTAGTCTGGGGTCGGTCGGCAATGAGCAGTTCTTC. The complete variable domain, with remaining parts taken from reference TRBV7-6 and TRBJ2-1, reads GAGVSQSPRYKVTKRGQDVALRCDPISGHVSLYWYRQALGQGPEFLTYFNYEAQQDKSGLPNDRFSAERPEGSISTLTIQRTEQRDSAMYRCASSFSLGSVGNEQFFGPGTRLTVL.

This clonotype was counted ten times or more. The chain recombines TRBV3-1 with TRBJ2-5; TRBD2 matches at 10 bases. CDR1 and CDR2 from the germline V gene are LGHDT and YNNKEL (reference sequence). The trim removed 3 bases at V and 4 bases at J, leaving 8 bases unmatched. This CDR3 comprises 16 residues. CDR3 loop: CASSHSSGSPSETQYF. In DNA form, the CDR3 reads TGTGCCAGCAGCCATTCTAGCGGGAGTCCCTCAGAGACCCAGTACTTC.